These 24 T cell receptor beta chains were all obtained from the same sample, sequenced in a study of T-cell memory formation after mild COVID-19. TCRdb re-called the 5' RACE reads through MiXCR, storing one row per CDR3 protein. The sample contains 410,000 or so distinct CDR3 sequences, roughly a quarter of which appear only once. Material for sequencing was PBMCs or a T cell subset sorted from them (not recorded which). These TCRs come from an adult woman who had mild COVID-19 (a few samples of this study predate the infection). Cell type and time point are not known.

In this sample, this clonotype turned up many times. V usage is TRBV5-5 and J usage is TRBJ1-5; D is perhaps TRBD1 (6 bases). The CDR3 consists of 12 residues. Germline values: CDR1 SGHKS, CDR2 YYEKEE (reference sequence). Trimming cost V 1 base and J 12 bases, with 11 bases left between them. CDR3 in DNA: TGTGCCAGCAGCTTGCCCGGGGGGCTCCAGCATTTT. Its translation is CASSLPGGLQHF.

The chain recombines TRBV29-1 with TRBJ1-2, with D unclear. The V and J ends lost 6 bases and 6 bases respectively, with 11 bases between them. Germline CDR1 is SQVTM and CDR2 is ANQGSEA. The CDR3 runs 11 residues. Written as DNA, the CDR3 is TGCAGCGTCCCTGGACTGAATGGCTACACCTTC. Residues: CSVPGLNGYTF.

The sample holds a few counts of this clonotype. The rearrangement links TRBV27 to TRBJ2-7, with TRBD2 identical over 10 bases. The germline V gene has CDR1 MNHEY and CDR2 SMNVEV (reference sequence). CDR3 size: 12 residues. Trimming at V came to 10 bases and at J to 6 bases, leaving 6 bases not matched to a gene. The CDR3 DNA follows: TGTGCCACCGCTAGCGGGAGTTCCGAGCAGTACTTC. It encodes CATASGSSEQYF.

This clonotype appeared a few times. CDR3: CASSLETGPASPLHF. DNA for the CDR3: TGTGCCAGCAGCTTAGAGACAGGCCCGGCTTCACCCCTCCACTTT. V is TRBV11-2 and J is TRBJ1-6; D perhaps matches TRBD1 (6 bases). Trimming removed 0 bases from V and 9 bases from J, with 12 bases in between. Germline CDR1 SGHAT, CDR2 FQNNGV. This CDR3 contains 15 residues.

This sequence joins TRBV10-3 and TRBJ1-5, with D tentatively TRBD1 (6 bases). With 6 bases removed from V and 0 bases from J, the gap between germline ends came to 12 bases. The germline V gene encodes CDR1 ENHRY and CDR2 SYGVKD. The CDR3 has 15 residues. CDR3 amino acids: CAIRRTADSNQPQHF. The CDR3 DNA reads as TGTGCCATCAGAAGGACAGCGGATAGCAATCAGCCCCAGCATTTT.

The rearrangement joins TRBV20-1 to TRBJ2-2; no clear D. V lost 4 bases, J lost 8 bases, and 11 bases lay in between. The CDR3 has 12 residues. The germline CDR1 and CDR2 sequences are DFQATT and SNEGSKA (reference sequence). The CDR3 DNA reads TGCAGTGCTAAGAAAGGACCGGGGGAGCTGTTTTTT. Its protein product is CSAKKGPGELFF.

The V call is TRBV24-1, the J call TRBJ2-7, with a possible D match to TRBD1 (5 bases). V was shortened by 5 bases and J by 3 bases, with 10 bases between the two germline ends. The CDR3 runs 13 residues. Germline V CDR1 and CDR2: KGHDR, SFDVKD. CDR3 protein: CATSGGGFYEQYF. CDR3 in DNA: TGTGCCACCAGTGGGGGCGGTTTCTACGAGCAGTACTTC.

The V gene is TRBV25-1, the J gene TRBJ1-1; D is ambiguous. The V end was cut by 6 bases, the J end by 0 bases, with 5 bases between. The CDR3 spans 12 residues. The germline gives CDR1 MGHDK, CDR2 SYGVNS. The CDR3 sequence: CASRTLNTEAFF. DNA for the CDR3: TGTGCCAGCAGGACCCTGAACACTGAAGCTTTCTTT.

V usage is TRBV27 and J usage is TRBJ1-2, with a weak D call TRBD1 (5 bases). CDR1 MNHEY and CDR2 SMNVEV come from the germline V gene (reference sequence). This CDR3 is 15 amino acids long. V was pared by 4 bases and J by 2 bases, with 14 bases between. This chain's CDR3 is CASSSAGAANYGYTF. The CDR3 DNA sequence: TGTGCCAGCAGTTCTGCTGGGGCGGCGAACTATGGCTACACCTTC.

This clonotype was observed a few times. The CDR3 DNA follows: TGTGCCAGCAGTTACTCCGTTCGGCCTTACGCCCTCACAGATACGCAGTATTTT. Residues: CASSYSVRPYALTDTQYF. This chain links TRBV6-2 or TRBV6-3 with TRBJ2-3; D gene uncertain. This CDR3 spans 18 amino acids. V shed 0 bases and J shed 2 bases, with 18 bases lying between them. Germline V gene sequence: CDR1 MNHEY, CDR2 SVGEGT.

The V gene is TRBV12-3 or TRBV12-4, the J gene TRBJ1-2, with 8 bases lining up with TRBD1. V was clipped by 7 bases and J by 0 bases; unmatched bases: 7. The CDR3 is 15 amino acids. CDR3 in amino acids: CASTPTGGANYGYTF. The CDR3, as DNA: TGTGCCAGCACTCCTACAGGGGGGGCTAACTATGGCTACACCTTC.

The V gene is TRBV29-1, the J gene TRBJ2-5, with unresolved D. The CDR3 extends over 13 amino acids. The germline gives CDR1 SQVTM, CDR2 ANQGSEA. V was pared by 3 bases and J by 2 bases, with 10 bases between. CDR3 loop: CSVDLGRQETQYF. CDR3 sequence (DNA): TGCAGCGTTGATCTGGGCAGGCAAGAGACCCAGTACTTC.

The chain couples TRBV6-5 to TRBJ1-5; D is ambiguous. The germline CDR1 and CDR2 sequences are MNHEY and SVGAGI. This CDR3 is 15 amino acids long. Trimming took 5 bases from V and 2 from J, leaving 13 bases between them. The CDR3 spells CASSESPRGNQPQHF. CDR3 in DNA: TGTGCCAGCAGTGAAAGCCCTCGAGGCAATCAGCCCCAGCATTTT.

CDR3: CASSLRGAGLKETQYF. DNA of the CDR3: TGTGCCAGCAGCCTTCGGGGAGCGGGGTTGAAAGAGACCCAGTACTTC. This chain uses TRBV3-1 with TRBJ2-5, with 7 bases identical to TRBD2. This CDR3 region has 16 residues. The junction had 11 bases not matched to a gene; V was cut back by 4 bases and J by 3 bases. Germline loops: CDR1 LGHDT, CDR2 YNNKEL (reference sequence).

The chain employs TRBV19 and TRBJ2-7; D is uncertain. The germline V and J ends were trimmed by 0 bases and 6 bases, with 15 bases remaining between them. CDR3 length equals 15 residues. Germline assignment: CDR1 LNHDA and CDR2 SQIVND (reference sequence). The CDR3: CASSIDNSRVGEQYF. The CDR3 nucleotides are TGTGCCAGTAGTATAGATAATTCACGAGTGGGCGAGCAGTACTTC.

This chain uses TRBV24-1 with TRBJ2-1; maybe TRBD1 (5 bases). From germline, CDR1 is KGHDR and CDR2 SFDVKD. V shed 4 bases and J shed 0 bases, with 12 bases lying between them. The CDR3 runs to 16 residues. CDR3 in amino acids: CATSESGLSSYNEQFF. The DNA for the CDR3 is TGTGCCACCAGTGAGTCAGGGTTGAGCTCCTACAATGAGCAGTTCTTC.

The chain links TRBV18 to TRBJ2-3; 12 bases are a match to TRBD2. Germline lookup yields CDR1 KGHSH and CDR2 LQKENI. The CDR3 is 15 residues long. After removal of 2 bases from V and 5 bases from J, the junction contained 2 bases not matched to a gene. The chain's CDR3 is CASSPSTSGGDTQYF. The CDR3, as DNA: TGTGCCAGCTCACCATCGACTAGCGGGGGAGATACGCAGTATTTT.

V gene TRBV11-2 combines with J gene TRBJ2-7; 8 bases fit TRBD2. This CDR3 is built from 15 residues. From germline, CDR1 is SGHAT and CDR2 FQNNGV. J was trimmed by 5 bases and V by 4 bases; bases with no gene match: 10. The DNA of the CDR3 is TGTGCCAGCAGCTCCCGTAGCGGGAAGTCCCACGAGCAGTACTTC. Its translation: CASSSRSGKSHEQYF.

This clonotype was detected a few times. In DNA, the CDR3 is TGTGCCAGCAGCGAGGAGGCTACCACGGGGGAGCTGTTTTTT. The encoded protein is CASSEEATTGELFF. The V and J genes are TRBV9 and TRBJ2-2; D perhaps matches TRBD2 (5 bases). The germline gives CDR1 SGDLS, CDR2 YYNGEE. The V end lost 3 bases, the J end lost 8 bases, and 14 bases lay between the germline ends. The CDR3 runs to 14 residues.

There are a few counts of this clonotype. This sequence joins TRBV2 and TRBJ1-2, with a weak D call TRBD1 (5 bases). Trimming removed 8 bases at V and 4 bases at J, with 20 bases between. The CDR3 length is 15 residues. Germline V lookup: CDR1 SNHLY, CDR2 FYNNEI. For the CDR3, the DNA is TGTGCCAGCGAAGCGGGCAGGGCTAAGAGCTATGGCTACACCTTC. It encodes CASEAGRAKSYGYTF. Supplemented by reference TRBV2 and TRBJ1-2, the full variable domain reads EPEVTQTPSHQVTQMGQEVILRCVPISNHLYFYWYRQILGQKVEFLVSFYNNEISEKSEIFDDQFSVERPDGSNFTLKIRSTKLEDSAMYFCASEAGRAKSYGYTFGSGTRLTVV.

The chain uses TRBV29-1 and TRBJ1-6; D uncertain. The V gene lost 4 bases and the J gene lost 8 bases, with 12 bases spanning the gap. The CDR3 sequence is 13 residues long. Germline V gives CDR1 SQVTM, CDR2 ANQGSEA. The CDR3 DNA reads TGCAGCGTTGGCGGGGTTACGTATTCACCCCTCCACTTT. This sequence encodes CSVGGVTYSPLHF. Using reference TRBV29-1 and TRBJ1-6 for the parts outside the CDR3, the full variable domain is SAVISQKPSRDICQRGTSLTIQCQVDSQVTMMFWYRQQPGQSLTLIATANQGSEATYESGFVIDKFPISRPNLTFSTLTVSNMSPEDSSIYLCSVGGVTYSPLHFGNGTRLTVT.

This sequence joins TRBV2 and TRBJ2-2, with TRBD1 identical over 7 bases. The CDR3 spans 13 residues. Germline V gives CDR1 SNHLY, CDR2 FYNNEI. Germline trimming cut 4 bases from V and 7 bases from J; bases unmatched to any gene: 3. The chain's CDR3 is CASSVAGGGELFF. The CDR3 DNA is TGTGCCAGCAGTGTCGCAGGGGGCGGGGAGCTGTTTTTT.

The CDR3 region is CASSLSFGGNTEAFF. DNA for the CDR3: TGCGCCAGCAGCTTGAGTTTCGGCGGGAACACTGAAGCTTTCTTT. V is TRBV5-1 and J is TRBJ1-1; D is uncertain. Germline CDR1 is SGHRS and CDR2 is YFSETQ. The CDR3 spans 15 residues. Trimming cost V 1 base and J 1 base, with 11 bases left between them.

This clonotype was picked up a small number of times. The chain links TRBV18 to TRBJ2-5; no clear D gene. Trimming removed 2 bases from V and 5 bases from J, with 6 bases in between. The CDR3 is 12 amino acids. Germline lookup yields CDR1 KGHSH and CDR2 LQKENI. The CDR3, as DNA: TGTGCCAGCTCACCAACGTTGGAGACCCAGTACTTC. Its protein is CASSPTLETQYF.